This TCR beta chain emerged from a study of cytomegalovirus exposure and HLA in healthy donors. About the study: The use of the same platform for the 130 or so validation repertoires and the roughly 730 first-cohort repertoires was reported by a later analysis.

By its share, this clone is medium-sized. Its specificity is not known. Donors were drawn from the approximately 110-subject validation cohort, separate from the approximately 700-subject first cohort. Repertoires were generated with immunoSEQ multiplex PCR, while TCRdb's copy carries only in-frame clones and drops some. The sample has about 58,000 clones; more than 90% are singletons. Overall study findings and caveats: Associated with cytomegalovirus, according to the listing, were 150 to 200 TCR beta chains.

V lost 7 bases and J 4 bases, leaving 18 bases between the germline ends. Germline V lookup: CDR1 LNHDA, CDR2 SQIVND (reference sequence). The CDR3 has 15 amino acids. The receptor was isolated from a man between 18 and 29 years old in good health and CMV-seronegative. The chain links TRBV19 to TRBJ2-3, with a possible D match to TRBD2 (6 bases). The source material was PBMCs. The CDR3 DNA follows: TGTGCCAGTACTCCGGGGGAATGGGATTCAGATACGCAGTATTTT. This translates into CASTPGEWDSDTQYF.